This paragraph reports one TCR beta chain. Its antigen is not identified. This sample is part of a study of identical twins. Study-wide results and limits: In cord blood, abundant beta clonotypes had fewer insertions; memory showed no trend. Findings depended on cross-sectional statistics rather than tracking the same donors. For out-of-frame alpha sequences shared by twins, low generation probability was in excess.

This CDR3 contains 16 residues. The J segment lost 2 bases and the V segment lost 2 bases, leaving 8 bases of the junction unmatched. The V gene's germline CDR1 is SGHDN and CDR2 FVKESK. MiXCR, run by TCRdb on the 5' RACE reads, gives a single entry per CDR3 protein. The repertoire holds 640,000 or so distinct CDR3 sequences, over 5% seen once, with approximately 1.6% in the top ten. The gene calls are TRBV14 and TRBJ2-5; 7 bases are shared with TRBD1. Sequencing was done on a sample of naive T cells sorted from blood. The receptor was derived from a man younger than 35 in good health. CDR3 protein: CASSQTGTATQETQYF. The DNA of the CDR3 is TGTGCCAGCAGCCAAACCGGGACAGCAACGCAAGAGACCCAGTACTTC.